This is a list of T cell receptor beta chains from one sample in a study of CD8+ T cells in alopecia areata. Sequencing used immunoSEQ multiplex PCR; TCRdb keeps in-frame clones, though not all of them. The sample has roughly 210,000 clones, around 43% seen once; the top ten hold roughly 2.6%. The sequences come from CD4+ T cells sorted from blood, collected at approximately week 36, from a patient treated with tofacitinib. These TCRs come from a human donor with alopecia areata. Each CDR3 is given with its conserved first and last residue. Fields, in order: D gene, V gene, clone size, J gene, CDR3 DNA, CDR3 protein. D genes are given only for firm matches. Clone size is given for some rows only: seen once, a few or many times, or a class if the clone is expanded.

.	TRBV2	.	TRBJ2-7	TGTGCCAGCAGTATTCGACAGGCTACCTCCTACGAGCAGTACTTC	CASSIRQATSYEQYF
.	TRBV11-2	.	TRBJ2-5	TGTGCCAGCAGCTTAGATCGAGGGATGGAGACCCAGTACTTC	CASSLDRGMETQYF
TRBD1	TRBV10-3	.	TRBJ2-5	TGTGCCATCAGTGACCCGGGACAGGGGCAAGAGACCCAGTACTTC	CAISDPGQGQETQYF
.	TRBV7-3	.	TRBJ2-3	TGTGCCAGCAGCGCCGGACTAATCCCAGCCGGAGATACGCAGTATTTT	CASSAGLIPAGDTQYF
.	TRBV15	few	TRBJ2-1	TGTGCCACCAGCAGTATGACAGTCGACAATGAGCAGTTCTTC	CATSSMTVDNEQFF
.	TRBV2	once	TRBJ2-3	TGTGCCAGCAGTGTCGGAGGCACAGATACGCAGTATTTT	CASSVGGTDTQYF
TRBD2	TRBV5-1	few	TRBJ2-5	TGCGCCAGCAGCCCCGGGACTAGGGAGTACCAAGAGACCCAGTACTTC	CASSPGTREYQETQYF
.	TRBV7-9	few	TRBJ2-3	TGTGCCAGCAGCTTAGGGATCGGGAATACGCAGTATTTT	CASSLGIGNTQYF
.	TRBV7-6	.	TRBJ2-3	TGTGCCAGCAGTTGGATGGGGGATACGCAGTATTTT	CASSWMGDTQYF
.	TRBV30	.	TRBJ2-3	TGTGCCTGGAGTGTACGTGGCGGGAGCACAGATACGCAGTATTTT	CAWSVRGGSTDTQYF
TRBD1	TRBV19	many	TRBJ2-6	TGTGCCAGTAGTCTTAGACAGGGGAGCTCTGGGGCCAACGTCCTGACTTTC	CASSLRQGSSGANVLTF